Here is one TCR beta chain with its context. Its specificity is unknown. This sample was taken from a study of cytomegalovirus exposure and HLA in healthy donors. Regarding the study as a whole: According to a later analysis, most TCR beta chains associated with CMV appeared HLA-restricted.

13 Jbeta primers and 60 Vbeta primers were used for the PCR. The assay was immunoSEQ multiplex PCR, and TCRdb's table has in-frame clones only and misses some. The table lists approximately 150,000 clones, just over 70% of them singletons, with 2% to 3% in the top ten. This donor lacks a recorded CMV serostatus. Germline CDR1 and CDR2: MRHNA and SNTAGT. V lost 10 bases and J lost 2; bases outside the gene matches: 6. The CDR3 covers 13 residues. The chain couples TRBV6-4 to TRBJ2-3, with 7 bases fitting TRBD2. The specimen was PBMCs. This clonotype originated in a human donor in good health. The CDR3 is CATRDYLTDTQYF. As DNA, the CDR3 is TGTGCCACTAGGGACTACCTCACAGATACGCAGTATTTT.